This entry is about one TCR beta chain. Nivolumab, ipilimumab, aspirin, low-dose cyclophosphamide and low-dose radiotherapy were all administered to the donors. The sample originates from a study of low-dose radiotherapy and immunotherapy resistance in tumors. In the study overall: Participants in Cohort 2 were given 1 Gy per fraction every two weeks, for 13 Gy over 26 weeks.

V lost 6 bases and J 0 bases, leaving 21 bases between the germline ends. The CDR3 is made up of 18 amino acids. Germline V lookup: CDR1 MDHEN, CDR2 SYDVKM. Alpha and beta chains were covered, as first-strand cDNA relied on TRAV- and TRBV-specific primers. Both a constant-region primer and a V-primer adapter served to amplify TCRs across 15 to 25 PCR cycles. mRNA, after isolation, was amplified by in vitro transcription. Each CDR3 protein is one row after TCRdb ran MiXCR on the reads. The top ten hold about 1.5% of the sample, which has about 9,800 distinct CDR3 sequences, around 79% seen once. This sequence was found in a human donor with advanced metastatic prostate, ovarian, gallbladder or colorectal cancer (not recorded which). This table probably holds off-target reads from a library built for another chain. The chain couples TRBV28 to TRBJ2-4; D is unresolved. The CDR3 sequence: CASSFVPGPDLAKNIQYF. CDR3 DNA: TGTGCCAGCAGCTTTGTCCCAGGACCTGACCTAGCCAAAAACATTCAGTACTTC.